This T cell receptor (beta chain) came from a study of CD4 T cells in relation to SARS-CoV-2 and coronaviruses. Using immunoSEQ multiplex PCR, the repertoire was profiled, and TCRdb retains in-frame clones only, with some absent. The sample shows some 69,000 clones, roughly 93% of them seen only once. Unexposed donor CD4+ T cells date from about 2011-2018, before the COVID-19 pandemic. From germline, CDR1 is SGHTA and CDR2 FQGNSA. This CDR3 spans 17 amino acids. Trimming stripped 6 bases from V and 5 bases from J, with 23 bases between. This TCR was recovered from a human donor in good health. The chain carries TRBV7-2 and TRBJ2-1, with D perhaps TRBD2 (9 bases). Sequencing was performed on naive CD4+ T cells from PBMCs. Subset of the sample: naive CD4+ T cells isolated by negative enrichment. This chain's CDR3 is CASSFLPGGGRDNEQFF. The CDR3 DNA is TGTGCCAGCAGTTTTCTCCCAGGGGGCGGGAGGGACAATGAGCAGTTCTTC.